The 4 T cell receptor beta chains below were found in one sample sequenced in a study of cytomegalovirus exposure and HLA in healthy donors. TCRdb's copy holds only in-frame clones and misses some; the assay was immunoSEQ multiplex PCR. This table has 120,000 or so clones, more than 70% appearing once. The material sequenced was PBMCs. The receptors were gathered from a woman aged 25 to 39 in good health and CMV-seronegative.

This clone has just a few counts. The sample holds other DNA sequences that translate to the same CDR3. V gene TRBV7-3 combines with J gene TRBJ1-2; tentative D call: TRBD1 (5 bases). The CDR3 consists of 13 residues. Germline V gene data show CDR1 as SGHTA and CDR2 as FQGTGA. V lost 6 bases to trimming and J lost 4 bases, with 12 bases between them. The CDR3 reads CASSPGGSYGYTF. As DNA, the CDR3 is TGTGCCAGCAGTCCCGGGGGGAGCTATGGCTACACCTTC.

Turning to this clone: It may be a read error: a sequence one base away is much more abundant. The chain combines TRBV30 with TRBJ1-2, with a weak D call TRBD1 (5 bases). The V gene's germline CDR1 is GTSNPN and CDR2 SVGIG (reference sequence). Trimming pared 0 bases from V and 3 bases from J, leaving 14 bases between. The CDR3 consists of 15 residues. The CDR3 nucleotides are TGTGCCTGGAGTGTAGGGAGGCAGGGTGACTATGGCTACACCTTC. Residues: CAWSVGRQGDYGYTF.

The rearrangement uses TRBV2 and TRBJ2-2; possible D gene TRBD2, 6 bases. The CDR3 is made up of 15 amino acids. The germline V gene encodes CDR1 SNHLY and CDR2 FYNNEI. CDR3 residues: CASQRGTGGTGELFF. The CDR3 DNA reads TGTGCTAGTCAACGGGGGACCGGAGGGACCGGGGAGCTGTTTTTT.

The chain couples TRBV27 to TRBJ1-2; 11 nucleotides align to TRBD1. CDR3 size: 14 residues. The V segment lost 5 bases and the J segment 4 bases; nucleotides outside the gene matches: 3. Germline V lookup: CDR1 MNHEY, CDR2 SMNVEV (reference sequence). The CDR3 DNA reads TGTGCCAGCAGTCTAGGGACAGGGGGCTATGGCTACACCTTC. Amino acids: CASSLGTGGYGYTF.